This T cell receptor (beta chain) was profiled in a study of chemoradiotherapy in HPV16-positive cancers. Study-wide points: Functional assays defining HPV-specific T cells used only a couple of HPV16-positive patients. Candidate HPV-specific clones and E7-related TCR motifs grew in tumor during treatment. HPV-responsive T-cell expansion during chemoradiotherapy was linked to improved recurrence-free survival in HPV16-positive patients.

Trimming took 1 base from V and 3 from J; bases not matched to a gene: 7. This CDR3 comprises 16 residues. Per the germline V gene, CDR1 is SGHAT and CDR2 is FQNNGV. Details on this clone: Its antigen is not known.

The data were produced by immunoSEQ multiplex PCR, yet TCRdb's version contains in-frame clones alone and is incomplete. The sample holds nearly 3,000 clones, roughly 87% seen once. This clonotype was sampled from a human donor with HPV-associated anogenital cancer. V and J are TRBV11-2 and TRBJ2-3; 7 bases map to TRBD2. This specimen consisted of tumor tissue, obtained from a patient who underwent chemoradiotherapy. Here the CDR3 reads CASSLGAGVGTDTQYF. The CDR3 nucleotides are TGTGCCAGCAGCTTAGGGGCGGGAGTAGGAACAGATACGCAGTATTTT.